What follows are 19 T cell receptor beta chains derived from one specimen sequenced in a study of cytomegalovirus exposure and HLA in healthy donors. The PCR employed 60 Vbeta primers together with 13 Jbeta primers. Sequencing was performed with immunoSEQ multiplex PCR; in TCRdb, only in-frame clones are kept and a portion is missing. The table records approximately 100,000 clones, 65% to 80% of them present only once. Sample: PBMCs. These receptors all come from a man in his sixties in good health and CMV-seronegative.

The chain employs TRBV9 and TRBJ1-3; TRBD1 matches 8 bases. The length of the CDR3 is 15 residues. With 4 bases clipped from V and 8 bases from J, the junction kept 11 bases outside the gene matches. The V gene's germline CDR1 is SGDLS and CDR2 YYNGEE. CDR3 in amino acids: CASSINTGGIDTIYF. CDR3 sequence (DNA): TGTGCCAGCAGCATAAACACAGGGGGGATTGACACCATATATTTT.

Turning to this clone: Other DNA sequences in this sample translate to the same CDR3. The J gene is TRBJ1-2, the V gene TRBV7-2, with TRBD1 as a possible D gene (6 bases). The CDR3 totals 13 residues. In germline, CDR1 is SGHTA, CDR2 FQGNSA. V dropped 5 bases and J dropped 6 bases, with 13 bases sitting between them. CDR3 sequence (DNA): TGTGCCAGCAGCCCCGGGGGGCGCGATGGCTACACCTTC. Protein: CASSPGGRDGYTF.

This clone was detected only a few times. The chain joins TRBV7-6 to TRBJ2-2; TRBD1 matches 9 bases. CDR1 and CDR2 (germline): SGHVS, FNYEAQ. The CDR3 extends over 16 amino acids. The V segment lost 5 bases and the J segment 4 bases; nucleotides outside the gene matches: 8. CDR3 sequence reads: CASSPQGAPTTGELFF. In DNA form, the CDR3 reads TGTGCCAGCAGCCCACAGGGGGCCCCGACCACCGGGGAGCTGTTTTTT.

The chain couples TRBV5-1 to TRBJ1-4; the match to TRBD1 covers 12 bases. CDR1 is SGHRS and CDR2 is YFSETQ in the germline V gene. The trim removed 4 bases at V and 7 bases at J, leaving 5 bases unmatched. The CDR3 is 15 amino acids. In DNA, the CDR3 is TGCGCCAGCAGCCGGGACAGGGGGCAGGGTGAAAAACTGTTTTTT. Translation: CASSRDRGQGEKLFF.

The chain employs TRBV6-5 and TRBJ2-1; D possibly corresponds to TRBD1 (5 bases). V lost 6 bases, J lost 4 bases, and 16 bases lay in between. The CDR3 consists of 15 residues. Germline V gene lookup returns CDR1 MNHEY and CDR2 SVGAGI. The CDR3 nucleotides read TGTGCCAGCAGACCTACAGGAAATAGATACAATGAGCAGTTCTTC. Translated: CASRPTGNRYNEQFF.

This sequence joins TRBV6-5 and TRBJ1-5; D ambiguous. The V end was cut by 6 bases, the J end by 6 bases, with 15 bases between. This CDR3 contains 14 residues. Germline V gene sequence: CDR1 MNHEY, CDR2 SVGAGI. DNA for the CDR3: TGTGCCAGCAGAAAAGGTGGGGAGGGTCAGCCCCAGCATTTT. This sequence encodes CASRKGGEGQPQHF.

This clone was recorded a few times. The CDR3 DNA is TGTGCCACCAAATACGCAGAAACTAACTATGGCTACACCTTC. Translation: CATKYAETNYGYTF. V usage is TRBV6-1 and J usage is TRBJ1-2; D is ambiguous. Trimming left V 10 bases short and J 0 bases short, with 15 bases between. This CDR3 is built from 14 residues. Germline-derived CDR1 and CDR2 are MNHNS and SASEGT.

This clone appeared once. The chain combines TRBV18 with TRBJ2-7; tentatively, D is TRBD2 (5 bases). There are 13 residues in the CDR3. Germline assignment: CDR1 KGHSH and CDR2 LQKENI. Trimming shortened V by 2 bases and J by 4 bases, and 9 bases separated the two germline ends. The CDR3 sequence: CASSPVGGYEQYV. In nucleotides, the CDR3 is TGTGCCAGCTCACCAGTGGGCGGGTACGAGCAGTACGTC.

The genes are TRBV7-9 and TRBJ2-2; no definite D call. The CDR3 spans 13 residues. V was trimmed by 2 bases and J by 6 bases, leaving 7 bases between them. CDR1 and CDR2 (germline): SEHNR, FQNEAQ (reference sequence). Here the CDR3 reads CASSLSQAGELFF. The CDR3 DNA sequence: TGTGCCAGCAGCTTATCTCAGGCCGGGGAGCTGTTTTTT.

The table lists this clone with a count of one. This chain uses TRBV6-6 with TRBJ2-5, with 7 bases lining up with TRBD1. The CDR3 is 13 residues long. V dropped 5 bases and J dropped 5; count of bases not matched to a gene: 5. Germline assignment: CDR1 MNHNY and CDR2 SVGAGI (reference sequence). The CDR3 sequence is CASSTDRVETQYF. The CDR3 coding sequence is TGTGCCAGCAGTACAGACAGGGTGGAGACCCAGTACTTC.

The chain carries TRBV6-4 and TRBJ2-7, with 10 bases lining up with TRBD2. Trimming removed 0 bases from V and 6 bases from J; junction bases left unmatched: 17. CDR3 size: 19 residues. The germline V gene encodes CDR1 MRHNA and CDR2 SNTAGT. The CDR3 sequence: CASSDSICPAGGPSFEQYV. CDR3 bases: TGTGCCAGCAGTGACTCGATCTGTCCAGCGGGGGGGCCTTCGTTCGAGCAGTACGTC.

The V gene is TRBV7-2, the J gene TRBJ2-7; no firm D call. The V gene lost 1 base and the J gene lost 2 bases, with 6 bases spanning the gap. The CDR3 runs 13 residues. Germline loops: CDR1 SGHTA, CDR2 FQGNSA. CDR3 loop: CASSLELPYEQYF. The CDR3, as DNA: TGTGCCAGCAGCTTAGAACTCCCCTACGAGCAGTACTTC.

The genes are TRBV7-2 and TRBJ1-6; D is unclear. The V end was cut by 5 bases, the J end by 4 bases, with 12 bases between. The CDR3 contains 15 residues. CDR1 and CDR2 (germline): SGHTA, FQGNSA. CDR3 in amino acids: CASSGWRGYNSPLHF. The CDR3 coding sequence is TGTGCCAGCAGCGGATGGCGGGGATATAATTCACCCCTCCACTTT.

This clone has only one observation. The chain joins TRBV25-1 to TRBJ2-7; D might be TRBD2 (5 bases). The germline V and J ends were trimmed by 1 base and 6 bases, with 7 bases remaining between them. CDR1 and CDR2 (germline): MGHDK, SYGVNS. The CDR3 has 12 residues. CDR3 coding DNA: TGTGCCAGCAGTGAATTGGAGGCCGAGCAGTACTTC. This gives the protein CASSELEAEQYF.

The chain has TRBV5-1 and TRBJ2-4; D not resolved. V lost 0 bases and J 3 bases, leaving 13 bases between the germline ends. This CDR3 is 16 amino acids long. Germline V gives CDR1 SGHRS, CDR2 YFSETQ. The CDR3 DNA follows: TGCGCCAGCAGCTTGGTGTACAGCAATAACAAAAACATTCAGTACTTC. Encoded protein: CASSLVYSNNKNIQYF. The full variable domain, completed using reference TRBV5-1 and TRBJ2-4, is KAGVTQTPRYLIKTRGQQVTLSCSPISGHRSVSWYQQTPGQGLQFLFEYFSETQRNKGNFPGRFSGRQFSNSRSEMNVSTLELGDSALYLCASSLVYSNNKNIQYFGAGTRLSVL.

The chain employs TRBV4-2 and TRBJ1-5, with 9 bases that match TRBD1. Germline V gene sequence: CDR1 LGHNA, CDR2 YNFKEQ. Unmatched junction bases numbered 2, after V lost 2 bases and J lost 3 bases. The CDR3 runs to 15 residues. For the CDR3, the DNA is TGTGCCAGCAGCCAACCACAGGGGGCCAATCAGCCCCAGCATTTT. This codes for CASSQPQGANQPQHF.

The genes are TRBV15 and TRBJ2-5; D not resolved. Germline lookup yields CDR1 LNHNV and CDR2 YYDKDF (reference sequence). V gave up 0 bases and J gave up 7 bases, with 15 bases separating them. This CDR3 region has 15 residues. CDR3 bases: TGTGCCACCAGCAGAGATCCTGACTCCAGTGGGACCCAGTACTTC. Translation: CATSRDPDSSGTQYF. The whole variable domain, remainder taken from reference TRBV15 and TRBJ2-5, is DAMVIQNPRYQVTQFGKPVTLSCSQTLNHNVMYWYQQKSSQAPKLLFHYYDKDFNNEADTPDNFQSRRPNTSFCFLDIRSPGLGDTAMYLCATSRDPDSSGTQYFGPGTRLLVL.

V gene TRBV7-3 combines with J gene TRBJ1-1, with no clear D. Trimming cost V 6 bases and J 3 bases, with 11 bases left between them. The germline V gene has CDR1 SGHTA and CDR2 FQGTGA. This CDR3 spans 13 amino acids. For the CDR3, the DNA is TGTGCCAGCAGGTCGCCCGGTTACACTGAAGCTTTCTTT. It is translated as CASRSPGYTEAFF.

This chain joins TRBV11-1 and TRBJ1-2, with unresolved D. Germline CDR1 reads SGHAT; CDR2 reads FQDESV (reference sequence). This CDR3 comprises 15 residues. V was trimmed by 5 bases and J by 7 bases, leaving 20 bases between them. The CDR3 spells CASSITGSYDSGYTF. The CDR3 DNA reads as TGTGCCAGCAGCATCACCGGATCCTACGACTCTGGCTACACCTTC.